One and the same sample provided the 17 T cell receptor beta chains below, sequenced in a study of PD-L1 blockade in urothelial cancer. The method was immunoSEQ multiplex PCR; TCRdb's version includes in-frame clones alone and lacks a portion of them. This table has tens of thousands of clones, around 90% appearing once. The sequencing here drew on PBMCs, taken around atezolizumab (anti-PD-L1) treatment. These receptors came from a man aged 65 to 85 with urothelial cancer.

The CDR3 protein is CASSTPRAPQYF. The CDR3 coding sequence is TGTGCCAGCAGTACCCCGAGGGCGCCCCAGTACTTC. This sequence joins TRBV28 and TRBJ2-7, with D possibly matching TRBD2 (5 bases). The CDR3 length is 12 residues. The V and J ends lost 5 bases and 10 bases respectively, with 15 bases between them. The germline V gene encodes CDR1 MDHEN and CDR2 SYDVKM. Together with reference TRBV28 and TRBJ2-7, the CDR3 gives the full variable domain: DVKVTQSSRYLVKRTGEKVFLECVQDMDHENMFWYRQDPGLGLRLIYFSYDVKMKEKGDIPEGYSVSREKKERFSLILESASTNQTSMYLCASSTPRAPQYFGPGTRLTVT.

J is TRBJ2-7 and V is TRBV28; 7 positions agree with TRBD1. Germline V gene lookup returns CDR1 MDHEN and CDR2 SYDVKM. The V and J ends lost 7 bases and 3 bases, in that order; junction bases with no gene match: 3. The CDR3 consists of 12 residues. This chain's CDR3 is CASNPGGYEQYF. CDR3 nucleotide sequence: TGTGCCAGCAATCCAGGGGGCTACGAGCAGTACTTC.

The chain joins TRBV7-9 to TRBJ1-2, with D perhaps matching TRBD1 (5 bases). The V gene lost 1 base and the J gene lost 8 bases, with 14 bases spanning the gap. The CDR3 consists of 14 residues. CDR1 is SEHNR and CDR2 is FQNEAQ in the germline V gene (reference sequence). CDR3 nucleotides: TGTGCCAGCAGCTTAGACCTCGCAGGGAAAGGCTACACCTTC. Translated: CASSLDLAGKGYTF.

The rearrangement uses TRBV27 and TRBJ2-7; 8 positions match TRBD1. The ends lost 5 bases at V and 6 bases at J; junction bases unmatched: 6. Germline loops: CDR1 MNHEY, CDR2 SMNVEV (reference sequence). CDR3 length: 13 residues. This CDR3 reads CASSLRTGREQYF. The DNA of the CDR3 is TGTGCCAGCAGTCTCCGGACAGGGCGCGAGCAGTACTTC.

The chain has TRBV5-4 and TRBJ2-7; maybe TRBD1 (5 bases). Germline V gene sequence: CDR1 SGHNT, CDR2 YYREEE (reference sequence). This CDR3 contains 15 residues. Trimming took 5 bases from V and 4 from J, leaving 19 bases between them. Here the CDR3 reads CASRLDSAGFYEQYF. DNA of the CDR3: TGTGCCAGCAGATTAGACAGCGCTGGGTTTTACGAGCAGTACTTC. Full variable domain (missing parts from reference TRBV5-4 and TRBJ2-7): ETGVTQSPTHLIKTRGQQVTLRCSSQSGHNTVSWYQQALGQGPQFIFQYYREEENGRGNFPPRFSGLQFPNYSSELNVNALELDDSALYLCASRLDSAGFYEQYFGPGTRLTVT.

The V gene is TRBV13, the J gene TRBJ1-1, with D perhaps matching TRBD1 (6 bases). The CDR3 is made up of 15 amino acids. Germline assignment: CDR1 PRHDT and CDR2 FYEKMQ (reference sequence). Trimming pared 5 bases from V and 0 bases from J, leaving 13 bases between. As DNA, the CDR3 is TGTGCCAGCAGCCCGCGACAGGACTTGAACACTGAAGCTTTCTTT. This sequence encodes CASSPRQDLNTEAFF.

The chain recombines TRBV5-4 with TRBJ2-1, with 9 bases that match TRBD1. V shed 3 bases and J 6 bases; nucleotides not matched to a gene: 13. Per germline, CDR1 SGHNT and CDR2 YYREEE (reference sequence). This CDR3 region has 17 residues. DNA of the CDR3: TGTGCCAGCAGCTCTTTGACATTTGCGGGACAGGGCAATGAGCAGTTCTTC. It translates to CASSSLTFAGQGNEQFF.

CDR3 coding DNA: TGTGCCATCAGTGAGCCAGGGAGGAACGAGCAGTACTTC. It is translated as CAISEPGRNEQYF. This chain links TRBV10-3 with TRBJ2-7; the D gene is possibly TRBD2 (6 bases). V lost 2 bases to trimming and J lost 5 bases, with 10 bases between them. The CDR3 is 13 amino acids. The germline gives CDR1 ENHRY, CDR2 SYGVKD.

The gene calls are TRBV29-1 and TRBJ2-7, with D perhaps matching TRBD1 (5 bases). Trimming left V 5 bases short and J 4 bases short, with 12 bases between. Germline loops: CDR1 SQVTM, CDR2 ANQGSEA. The CDR3 runs to 12 residues. This CDR3 is CSVRAGIYEQYF. As DNA, the CDR3 is TGCAGCGTTAGGGCAGGGATTTACGAGCAGTACTTC.

The V call is TRBV10-3, the J call TRBJ2-1; TRBD1 aligns across 9 bases. The CDR3 extends over 13 amino acids. CDR1 ENHRY and CDR2 SYGVKD come from the germline V gene. The junction had 6 bases not matched to a gene; V was cut back by 10 bases and J by 5 bases. CDR3 nucleotides: TGTGCCACACACCGGGACAGGGACAATGAGCAGTTCTTC. Translated, it gives CATHRDRDNEQFF.

The V call is TRBV15, the J call TRBJ2-6, with TRBD1 identical over 10 bases. The CDR3 has 16 residues. Per germline, CDR1 LNHNV and CDR2 YYDKDF (reference sequence). V was pared by 5 bases and J by 0 bases, with 1 base of the junction left unmatched. The CDR3 reads CATSGDRGSGANVLTF. As DNA, the CDR3 is TGTGCCACCAGCGGGGACAGGGGCTCTGGGGCCAACGTCCTGACTTTC.

This clone was seen only once. The V gene is TRBV7-9, the J gene TRBJ2-5, with D possibly being TRBD1 (6 bases). Trimming took 5 bases from V and 1 from J, leaving 14 bases between them. In germline, CDR1 is SEHNR, CDR2 FQNEAQ (reference sequence). This CDR3 is built from 15 residues. CDR3 in amino acids: CASSDHRVIQETQYF. DNA for the CDR3: TGTGCCAGCAGCGACCACAGGGTGATCCAAGAGACCCAGTACTTC.

J is TRBJ2-5 and V is TRBV27, with TRBD2 as a possible D gene (5 bases). The end of the DNA aligns better with TRBJ2-7, so the J call may be wrong. CDR1 MNHEY and CDR2 SMNVEV come from the germline V gene (reference sequence). This CDR3 comprises 15 residues. This CDR3 reads CASSLSRGFGNEQYF. The CDR3, as DNA: TGTGCCAGCAGTTTATCTCGGGGATTCGGTAACGAGCAGTACTTC.

This chain links TRBV5-1 with TRBJ2-7, with a weak D call TRBD2 (5 bases). Germline loops: CDR1 SGHRS, CDR2 YFSETQ. The CDR3 loop spans 14 amino acids. The V and J ends lost 4 bases and 3 bases respectively, with 14 bases between them. CDR3 sequence: CASSPRTQNYEQYF. DNA for the CDR3: TGCGCCAGCAGCCCAAGGACTCAAAACTACGAGCAGTACTTC. The full variable domain, in which reference TRBV5-1 and TRBJ2-7 provide the parts outside the CDR3, is KAGVTQTPRYLIKTRGQQVTLSCSPISGHRSVSWYQQTPGQGLQFLFEYFSETQRNKGNFPGRFSGRQFSNSRSEMNVSTLELGDSALYLCASSPRTQNYEQYFGPGTRLTVT.

This sequence joins TRBV2 and TRBJ2-1, with 14 bases that match TRBD2. Germline V gene data show CDR1 as SNHLY and CDR2 as FYNNEI. CDR3 length: 15 residues. Losses at the gene ends were 4 bases for V and 9 bases for J; bases not matched to a gene: 5. The CDR3 region is CASSGGLAGVFEQFF. CDR3 DNA: TGTGCCAGCAGTGGGGGACTAGCGGGAGTTTTTGAGCAGTTCTTC. The whole variable domain, remainder taken from reference TRBV2 and TRBJ2-1, is EPEVTQTPSHQVTQMGQEVILRCVPISNHLYFYWYRQILGQKVEFLVSFYNNEISEKSEIFDDQFSVERPDGSNFTLKIRSTKLEDSAMYFCASSGGLAGVFEQFFGPGTRLTVL.

V and J are TRBV6-1 and TRBJ2-7, with 10 bases identical to TRBD1. J gave up 2 bases and V 8 bases, and 3 bases lay outside the gene matches. The germline V gene encodes CDR1 MNHNS and CDR2 SASEGT. The CDR3 sequence is 13 residues long. CDR3 protein: CASRTGGTYEQYF. CDR3 DNA sequence: TGTGCCAGCCGGACAGGGGGGACCTACGAGCAGTACTTC.

The chain couples TRBV2 to TRBJ2-4; TRBD2 might be the D (5 bases). Trimming removed 8 bases from V and 7 bases from J, with 18 bases in between. Germline CDR1 and CDR2: SNHLY and FYNNEI. The CDR3 runs to 14 residues. DNA of the CDR3: TGTGCCAGCGGGCTTCTAGCATCATTGAACATTCAGTACTTC. This sequence encodes CASGLLASLNIQYF.